This is a list of T cell receptor beta chains from one sample in a study of OX40 agonist ivuxolimab in advanced cancers. Sequencing used immunoSEQ multiplex PCR; TCRdb keeps in-frame clones, though not all of them. Here the sample spans roughly 60,000 clones, 86% being singletons. The sample here was CD4+ or CD8+ T cells sorted from blood, taken in a trial of the OX40 agonist ivuxolimab. These receptors all come from an adult with an advanced solid tumor such as melanoma, head and neck, liver or kidney cancer. Both conserved end residues are part of each CDR3.

CSVERTSGGASTDTQYF	TRBV29-1	TRBJ2-3
CASSPTPIGQTPSTDTQYF	TRBV18	TRBJ2-3
CASSDFGNSGGYTF	TRBV6-1	TRBJ1-2
CASTTGPGDYGYTF	TRBV28	TRBJ1-2
CATTGGGGSQETQYF	TRBV11-2	TRBJ2-5
CASSQGSGTWDF	TRBV14	TRBJ2-5
CASSYMGGGSSGEQYF	TRBV6-5	TRBJ2-7
CASSLGLAGKTQYF	TRBV11-1	TRBJ2-5
CASGGDRGYEQYF	TRBV6-1	TRBJ2-7
CASSPGQEDTEAFF	TRBV28	TRBJ1-1
CASSNRENEKLFF	TRBV19	TRBJ1-4
CASSTSGGLYNEQFF	TRBV9	TRBJ2-1
CAWRWGGYNSPLHF	TRBV30	TRBJ1-6
CASSRSQGIVNIQYF	TRBV7-9	TRBJ2-4
CASSMTGNTDTQYF	TRBV19	TRBJ2-3
CASSQGQGLETQYF	TRBV7-2	TRBJ2-5
CASSFGANQPQHF	TRBV7-9	TRBJ1-5
CASRPGLNTEAFF	TRBV7-2	TRBJ1-1
CASQGANGHQPQHF	TRBV19	TRBJ1-5
CASSLAQGGTEAFF	TRBV7-2	TRBJ1-1
CASSFPGENTEAFF	TRBV25-1	TRBJ1-1
CASSHGGQGNTDTQYF	TRBV14	TRBJ2-3
CASSLYGAANQPQHF	TRBV7-2	TRBJ1-5
CASSLTPRSYEQYF	TRBV27	TRBJ2-7
CASSSLDRGNEKLFF	TRBV28	TRBJ1-4